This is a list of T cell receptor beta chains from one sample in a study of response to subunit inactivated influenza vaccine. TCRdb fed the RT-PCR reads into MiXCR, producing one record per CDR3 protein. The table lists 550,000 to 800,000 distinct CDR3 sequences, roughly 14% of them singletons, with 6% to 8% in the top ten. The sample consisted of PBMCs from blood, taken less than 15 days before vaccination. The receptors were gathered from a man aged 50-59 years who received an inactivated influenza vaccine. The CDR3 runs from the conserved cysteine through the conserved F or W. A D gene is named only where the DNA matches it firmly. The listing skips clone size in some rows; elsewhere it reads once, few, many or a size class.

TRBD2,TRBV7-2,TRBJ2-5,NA,TGTGCCAGCACCCTTGGCGGGGGGGAGGAGACCCAGTACTTC,CASTLGGGEETQYF
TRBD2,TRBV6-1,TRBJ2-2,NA,TGTGCCAGCAGTAGAGCGGGAGCGAACACCGGGGAGCTGTTTTTT,CASSRAGANTGELFF
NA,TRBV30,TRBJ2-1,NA,TGTGCCTGGACAAAGTCCTACAATGAGCAGTTCTTC,CAWTKSYNEQFF
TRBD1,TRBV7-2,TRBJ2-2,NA,TGTGCCAGCAGCATTAGGACAGGGAAACCCGGGGAGCTGTTTTTT,CASSIRTGKPGELFF
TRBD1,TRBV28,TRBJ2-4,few,TGTGCCAGCAGTAGGACAGGGGCCGAAAACATTCAGTACTTC,CASSRTGAENIQYF
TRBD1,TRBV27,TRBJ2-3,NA,TGTGCCAGCAGTCCTCCGGGACAGGGGGTTCGATGGGGCCCCACAGATACGCAGTATTTT,CASSPPGQGVRWGPTDTQYF
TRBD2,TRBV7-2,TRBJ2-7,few,TGTGCCAGCAGCTTAACCCGGGGGGCCTACGAGCAGTACTTC,CASSLTRGAYEQYF
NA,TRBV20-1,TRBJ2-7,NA,TGCAGTGCTAGACGGTCGGGAGTTATCTACGAGCAGTACTTC,CSARRSGVIYEQYF
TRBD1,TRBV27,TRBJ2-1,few,TGTGCCAGCAGTTTATGGCAGGGGGCTAATGAGCAGTTCTTC,CASSLWQGANEQFF
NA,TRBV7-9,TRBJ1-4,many,TGTGCCAGCAGCTTCGGTGAAAAACTGTTTTTT,CASSFGEKLFF
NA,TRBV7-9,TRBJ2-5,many,TGTGCCAGCAGTGACTCGGGGGCGGTGACCCAGTACTTC,CASSDSGAVTQYF
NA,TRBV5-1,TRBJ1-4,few,TGCGCCAGCAGCGACCCATCGGAAAAACTGTTTTTT,CASSDPSEKLFF
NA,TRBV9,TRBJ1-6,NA,TGTGCCAGCAGCGTAGGTGGGGCCAGCCTTTCACCCCTCCACTTT,CASSVGGASLSPLHF
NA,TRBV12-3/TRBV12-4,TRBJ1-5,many,TGTGCCAGCAGCGAGGGAGTCGGGCAGCCCCAGCATTTT,CASSEGVGQPQHF
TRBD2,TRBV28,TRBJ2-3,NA,TGTGCCAGCAAGCAGCTAGCGGGGGGATTCACAGATACGCAGTATTTT,CASKQLAGGFTDTQYF
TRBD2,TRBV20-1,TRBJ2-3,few,TGCAGTGCCCAATCCGGGACTAGCGGGAGTGGGGGCACAGATACGCAGTATTTT,CSAQSGTSGSGGTDTQYF
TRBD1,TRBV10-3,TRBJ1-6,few,TGTGCCATGTCGACAGGGACGAGTGGGAATTCACCCCTCCACTTT,CAMSTGTSGNSPLHF
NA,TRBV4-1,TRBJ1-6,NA,TGCGCCAGCAGCCAGCTCGGGACAAGTTATAATTCACCCCTCCACTTT,CASSQLGTSYNSPLHF
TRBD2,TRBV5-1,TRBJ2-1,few,TGCGCCAGCACACGGCACTTGGCGGGGGGAAGCTCCTACAATGAGCAGTTCTTC,CASTRHLAGGSSYNEQFF
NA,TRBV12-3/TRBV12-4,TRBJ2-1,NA,TGTGCCAGCAGAAGAACTGGATTGGAGCAGTTCTTC,CASRRTGLEQFF
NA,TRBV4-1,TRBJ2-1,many,TGCGCCAGCAGCCAACGCGTCGATGAGCAGTTCTTC,CASSQRVDEQFF
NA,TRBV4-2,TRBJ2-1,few,TGTGCCAGCAGCAGCTTACCGGGAGTCGTAGCCATTTACCCCTACAATGAGCAGTTCTTC,CASSSLPGVVAIYPYNEQFF
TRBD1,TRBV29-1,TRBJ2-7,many,TGCAGCGTACGGAGGGGACAGGGCCTATACGAGCAGTACTTC,CSVRRGQGLYEQYF
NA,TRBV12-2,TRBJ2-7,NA,TGTGCAAGTCGCGAGGACAGTTACGAGCAGTACTTC,CASREDSYEQYF
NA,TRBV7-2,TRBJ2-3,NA,TGTGCCAGCAGCTTATATGTGGGGTGGGTAGATACGCAGTATTTT,CASSLYVGWVDTQYF
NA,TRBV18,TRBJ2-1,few,TGTGCCAGCTCACCTCGTGGAGGGGTTGTATACAATGAGCAGTTCTTC,CASSPRGGVVYNEQFF
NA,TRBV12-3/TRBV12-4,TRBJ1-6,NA,TGTGCCAGCAGTTCCGGCAGGGGCAATTCACCCCTCCACTTT,CASSSGRGNSPLHF
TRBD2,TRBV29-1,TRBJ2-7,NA,TGCAGCCTGGCTAGCGGGGGCCTCTACGAGCAGTACTTC,CSLASGGLYEQYF
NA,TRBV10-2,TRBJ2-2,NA,TGCGCCAGCAGTGAGACGGGCCAGGGGAAGAACACCGGGGAGCTGTTTTTT,CASSETGQGKNTGELFF
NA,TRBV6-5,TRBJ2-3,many,TGTGCCAGCAGTTACAATCGGGGAGGTACAGATACGCAGTATTTT,CASSYNRGGTDTQYF
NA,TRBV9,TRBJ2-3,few,TGTGCCAGCAGCACCCGGGGGCAACCTCATCCCAACATTTTT,CASSTRGQPHPNIF
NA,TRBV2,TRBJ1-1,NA,TGTGCCAGCAGTCGCGAGGGGGGGCCGAACACTGAAGCTTTCTTT,CASSREGGPNTEAFF
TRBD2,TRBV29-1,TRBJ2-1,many,TGCAGCGTTGAGGGGACTAGCGGGAGTTTGGAGCAGTTCTTC,CSVEGTSGSLEQFF
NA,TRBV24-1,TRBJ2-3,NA,TGTGCCACCAGTGACTCGGGACTCTTGGGGGATACGCAGTATTTT,CATSDSGLLGDTQYF
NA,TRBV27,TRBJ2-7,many,TGTGCCAGCAGTTGGGGACCTGACAACGAGCAGTACTTC,CASSWGPDNEQYF
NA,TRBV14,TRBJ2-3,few,TGTGCCAGCAGCCAAGGTCGTCTCATTTCGGGCACAGATACGCAGTATTTT,CASSQGRLISGTDTQYF
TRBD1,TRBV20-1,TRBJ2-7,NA,TGCAGTGTGATGACAGGGTCCTACGAGCAGTACTTC,CSVMTGSYEQYF
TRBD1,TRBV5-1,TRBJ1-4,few,TGCGCCAGCAGCCCACGGGACAGGGGCGAAAAACTGTTTTTT,CASSPRDRGEKLFF
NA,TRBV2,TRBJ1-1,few,TGTGCCAGCAGTGTTTTACAGGAAGCTTTCTTT,CASSVLQEAFF
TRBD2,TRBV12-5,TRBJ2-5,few,TGTGCTAGTGGTTTCGGGGAGGGAGAGACCCAGTACTTC,CASGFGEGETQYF
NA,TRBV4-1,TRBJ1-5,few,TGCGCCAGCAGCCAAGTTGACGCAGACAATCAGCCCCAGCATTTT,CASSQVDADNQPQHF
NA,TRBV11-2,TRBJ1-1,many,TGTGCCAGCAGCTTAGGACGGCAGAACACTGAAGCTTTCTTT,CASSLGRQNTEAFF
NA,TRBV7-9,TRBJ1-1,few,TGTGCCAGCAGCTTAGTTACAGGGTACACTGAAGCTTTCTTT,CASSLVTGYTEAFF
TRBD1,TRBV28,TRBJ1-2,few,TGTGCCAGCACCACCGGACAGGGTAACGTCTATGGCTACACCTTC,CASTTGQGNVYGYTF
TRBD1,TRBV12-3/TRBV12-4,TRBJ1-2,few,TGTGCCAGCAGCCCCCGGACAGGCCCAACCTATGGCTACACCTTC,CASSPRTGPTYGYTF
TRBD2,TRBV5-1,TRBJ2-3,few,TGCGCCAGCAGCCCGGGGGACTACACAGATACGCAGTATTTT,CASSPGDYTDTQYF